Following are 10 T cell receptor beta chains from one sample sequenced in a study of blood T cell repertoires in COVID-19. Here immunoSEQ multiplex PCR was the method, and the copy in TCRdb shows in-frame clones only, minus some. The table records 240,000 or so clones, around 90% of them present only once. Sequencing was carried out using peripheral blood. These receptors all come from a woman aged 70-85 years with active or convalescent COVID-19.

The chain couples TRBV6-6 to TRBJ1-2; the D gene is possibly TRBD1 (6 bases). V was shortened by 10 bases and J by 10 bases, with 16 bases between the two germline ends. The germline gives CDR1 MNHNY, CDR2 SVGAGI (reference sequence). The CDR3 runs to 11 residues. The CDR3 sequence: CATTRQETYTF. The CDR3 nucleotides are TGTGCCACCACCCGACAGGAAACCTACACCTTC.

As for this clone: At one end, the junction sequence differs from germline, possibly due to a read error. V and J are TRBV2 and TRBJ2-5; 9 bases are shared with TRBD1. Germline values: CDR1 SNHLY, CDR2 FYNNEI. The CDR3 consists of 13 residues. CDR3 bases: TGTGCCAGCAGCTACAGGGGGCAAGGGACCCAGTACTTC. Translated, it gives CASSYRGQGTQYF.

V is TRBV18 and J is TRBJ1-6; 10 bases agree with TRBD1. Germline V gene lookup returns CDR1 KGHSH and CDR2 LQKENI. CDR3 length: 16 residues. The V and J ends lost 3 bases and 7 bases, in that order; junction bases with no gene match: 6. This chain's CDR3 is CASSPGTGAINSPLHF. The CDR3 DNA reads TGTGCCAGCTCACCCGGGACAGGGGCTATCAATTCACCCCTCCACTTT.

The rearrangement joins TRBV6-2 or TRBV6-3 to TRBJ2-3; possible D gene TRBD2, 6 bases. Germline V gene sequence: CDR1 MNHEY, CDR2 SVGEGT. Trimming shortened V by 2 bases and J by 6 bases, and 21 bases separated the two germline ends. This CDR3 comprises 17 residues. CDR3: CASSYLRDSWSRDTQYF. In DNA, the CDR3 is TGTGCCAGCAGTTACCTCCGGGACTCGTGGTCCCGCGATACGCAGTATTTT.

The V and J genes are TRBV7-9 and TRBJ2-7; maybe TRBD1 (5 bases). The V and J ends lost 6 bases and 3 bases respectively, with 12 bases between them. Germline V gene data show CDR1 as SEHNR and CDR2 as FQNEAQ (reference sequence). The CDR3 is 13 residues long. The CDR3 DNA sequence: TGTGCCAGCAGTTACCGACAGAACTACGAGCAGTACTTC. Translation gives CASSYRQNYEQYF.

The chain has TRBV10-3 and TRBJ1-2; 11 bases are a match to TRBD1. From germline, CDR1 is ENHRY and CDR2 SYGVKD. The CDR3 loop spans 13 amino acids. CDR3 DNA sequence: TGTGCGTCCAAGGGACAGGGGGATAATGGCTACACCTTC. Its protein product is CASKGQGDNGYTF.

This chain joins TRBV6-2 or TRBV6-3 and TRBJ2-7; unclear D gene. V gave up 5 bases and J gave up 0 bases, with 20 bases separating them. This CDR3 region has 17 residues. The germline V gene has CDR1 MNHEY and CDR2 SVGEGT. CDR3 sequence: CASSDLESFRVSYEQYF. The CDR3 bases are TGTGCCAGCAGTGACCTGGAGTCCTTCCGGGTCTCCTACGAGCAGTACTTC.

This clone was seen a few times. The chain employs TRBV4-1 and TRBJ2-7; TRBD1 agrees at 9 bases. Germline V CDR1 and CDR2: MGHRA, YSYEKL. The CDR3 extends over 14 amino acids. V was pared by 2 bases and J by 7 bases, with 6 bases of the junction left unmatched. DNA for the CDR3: TGCGCCAGCAGCCAAAAACAGGGGGCTTTGGAGCAGTACTTC. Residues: CASSQKQGALEQYF.

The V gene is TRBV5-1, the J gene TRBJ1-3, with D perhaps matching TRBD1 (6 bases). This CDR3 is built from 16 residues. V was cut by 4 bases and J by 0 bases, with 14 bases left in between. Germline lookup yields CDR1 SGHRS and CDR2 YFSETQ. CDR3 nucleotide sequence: TGCGCCAGCAGCCCGACCACAGGGTACTCTGGAAACACCATATATTTT. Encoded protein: CASSPTTGYSGNTIYF.

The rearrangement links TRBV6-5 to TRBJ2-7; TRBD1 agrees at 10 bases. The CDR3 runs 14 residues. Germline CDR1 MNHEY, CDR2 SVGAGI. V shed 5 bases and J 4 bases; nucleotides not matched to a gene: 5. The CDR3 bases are TGTGCCAGCAGTCGCCGGGACAGGGGATACGAGCAGTACTTC. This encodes CASSRRDRGYEQYF.